Included here is one T cell receptor (beta chain) sequence, with context. Assay: immunoSEQ multiplex PCR; the TCRdb copy retains only in-frame clones and omits some. The sample holds around 250,000 clones, around nine tenths seen once. This CDR3 region has 13 residues. V was trimmed by 2 bases and J by 2 bases, leaving 4 bases between them. Germline CDR1 reads WSHSY; CDR2 reads SAAADI. The sample comes from a study of blood T cell repertoires in COVID-19. Specimen: peripheral blood. This chain links TRBV10-2 with TRBJ2-1, with no clear D. The receptor was isolated from a man in his forties or fifties with active or convalescent COVID-19. The CDR3 DNA follows: TGCGCCAGCAGTGAGATAACCTACAATGAGCAGTTCTTC. Translation: CASSEITYNEQFF.